Given below is one T cell receptor (beta chain) in context. This record comes from a study of blood T cell repertoires in COVID-19. Study background: The study drew acute and convalescent COVID-19 samples from the United States, Italy and Spain. T cells, B-cell-depleted T cells, or PBMCs supplied cDNA or gDNA.

J lost 5 bases, V lost 4 bases, and 7 bases had no gene match. The CDR3 is 15 residues long. Looked up from germline, CDR1 is SEHNR and CDR2 is FQNEAQ (reference sequence). The authors' processing: The assay estimated nucleated cells by amplifying reference gene primers. TCRdb's copy holds only in-frame clones and misses some; the assay was immunoSEQ multiplex PCR. V and J calls and clone size are as listed in that table; D and trimming were resolved from the DNA. The top ten clones hold roughly 8.9% of a sample with roughly 150,000 clones, around 80% of them seen once. The chain is built from TRBV7-9 and TRBJ2-5; 10 bases match TRBD2. This TCR was sampled from a woman in her 50s with acute or convalescent COVID-19. Specimen: peripheral blood. DNA of the CDR3: TGTGCCAGCAGCTCCACCGGGACTAGCGAGGAGACCCAGTACTTC. Protein: CASSSTGTSEETQYF.